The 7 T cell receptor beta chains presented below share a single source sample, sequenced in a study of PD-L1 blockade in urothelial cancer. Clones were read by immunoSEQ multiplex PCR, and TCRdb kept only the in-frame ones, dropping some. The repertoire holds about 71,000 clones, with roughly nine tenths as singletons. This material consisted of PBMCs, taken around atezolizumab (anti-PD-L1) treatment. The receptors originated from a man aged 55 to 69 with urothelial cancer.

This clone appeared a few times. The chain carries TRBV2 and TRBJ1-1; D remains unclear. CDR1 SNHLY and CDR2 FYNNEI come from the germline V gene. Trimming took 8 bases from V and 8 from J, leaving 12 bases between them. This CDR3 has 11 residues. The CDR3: CASGRLREAFF. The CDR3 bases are TGTGCCAGCGGTCGTCTACGGGAAGCTTTCTTT.

CDR3 in amino acids: CASSQGKNTEAFF. The CDR3 nucleotides read TGCGCCAGCAGCCAGGGAAAGAACACTGAAGCTTTCTTT. V is TRBV5-1 and J is TRBJ1-1, with TRBD1 as a possible D gene (5 bases). CDR3 length: 13 amino acids. With 4 bases removed from V and 1 base from J, the gap between germline ends came to 8 bases. The germline CDR1 and CDR2 sequences are SGHRS and YFSETQ.

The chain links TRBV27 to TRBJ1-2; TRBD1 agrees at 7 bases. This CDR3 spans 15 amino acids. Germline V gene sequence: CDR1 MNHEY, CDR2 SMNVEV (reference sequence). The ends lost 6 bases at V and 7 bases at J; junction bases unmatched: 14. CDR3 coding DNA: TGTGCCAGCAGCCTTTTCGGGACAGATAAGAGTGGCTACACCTTC. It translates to CASSLFGTDKSGYTF.

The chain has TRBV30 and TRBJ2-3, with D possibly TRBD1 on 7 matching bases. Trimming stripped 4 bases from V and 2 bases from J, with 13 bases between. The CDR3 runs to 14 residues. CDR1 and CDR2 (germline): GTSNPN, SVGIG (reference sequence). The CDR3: CAWTGGFTTDTQYF. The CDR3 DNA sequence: TGTGCCTGGACAGGGGGGTTTACCACAGATACGCAGTATTTT.

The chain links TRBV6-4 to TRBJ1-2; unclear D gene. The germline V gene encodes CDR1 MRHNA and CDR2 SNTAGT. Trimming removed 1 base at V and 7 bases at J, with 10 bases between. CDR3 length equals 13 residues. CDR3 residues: CASSDWGGGGYTF. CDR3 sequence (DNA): TGTGCCAGCAGTGACTGGGGAGGCGGTGGCTACACCTTC.

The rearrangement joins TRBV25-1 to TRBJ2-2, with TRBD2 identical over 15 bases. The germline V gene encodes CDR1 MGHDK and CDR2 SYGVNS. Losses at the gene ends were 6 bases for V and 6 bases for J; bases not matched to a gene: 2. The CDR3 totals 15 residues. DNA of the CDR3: TGTGCCAGCAGGGGACTAGCGGGAGGTCCCGGGGAGCTGTTTTTT. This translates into CASRGLAGGPGELFF.

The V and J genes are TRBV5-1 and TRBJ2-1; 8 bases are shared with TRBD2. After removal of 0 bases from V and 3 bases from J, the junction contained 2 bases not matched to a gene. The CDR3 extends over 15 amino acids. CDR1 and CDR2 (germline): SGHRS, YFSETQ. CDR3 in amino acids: CASSLGSGVYNEQFF. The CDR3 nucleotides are TGCGCCAGCAGCTTGGGTAGCGGGGTCTACAATGAGCAGTTCTTC.